A selection of T cell receptor beta chains follows, all from one sample in a study of OX40 agonist ivuxolimab in advanced cancers. Repertoires were generated with immunoSEQ multiplex PCR, while TCRdb's copy carries only in-frame clones and drops some. The data show 70,000 to 80,000 clones, about 85% seen once. The material sequenced was CD4+ or CD8+ T cells sorted from blood, taken in a trial of the OX40 agonist ivuxolimab. Receptor source: an adult with an advanced solid tumor such as melanoma, head and neck, liver or kidney cancer. Both conserved end residues are part of each CDR3. The D gene is left open where the match is weak. Some rows have no size entry. The others give once, few or many, or a class for an expanded clone.

cdr3_length d_call j_call clone_size v_call cdr3_aa cdr3_nt
11 . TRBJ1-1 once TRBV29-1 CSVAEGAEAFF TGCAGCGTTGCTGAGGGGGCTGAAGCTTTCTTT
11 . TRBJ2-3 . TRBV20-1 CSAGRSDTQYF TGCAGTGCGGGCCGTTCAGATACGCAGTATTTT
14 TRBD1 TRBJ2-1 . TRBV7-9 CASSSGQGRNEQFF TGTGCCAGCAGCTCTGGACAGGGCCGGAATGAGCAGTTCTTC
14 . TRBJ2-3 . TRBV7-3 CASSPSTRGDTQYF TGTGCCAGCAGCCCATCTACACGTGGGGATACGCAGTATTTT
14 . TRBJ2-6 once TRBV18 CASSVRAGANVLTF TGTGCCAGCTCAGTCAGGGCTGGGGCCAACGTCCTGACTTTC
13 . TRBJ1-1 . TRBV10-3 CAISLGGGTEAFF TGTGCCATCAGTCTCGGGGGCGGCACTGAAGCTTTCTTT
15 . TRBJ1-2 . TRBV28 CASREWEASQHGYTF TGTGCCAGCAGGGAGTGGGAAGCCTCGCAGCACGGCTACACCTTC
18 . TRBJ1-5 . TRBV27 CASSLASGEGHGNQPQHF TGTGCCAGCAGTTTAGCTTCCGGGGAGGGGCATGGCAATCAGCCCCAGCATTTT
15 . TRBJ2-5 . TRBV6-1 CASSITGGRQETQYF TGTGCCAGCAGTATTACCGGAGGGCGACAAGAGACCCAGTACTTC
16 TRBD2 TRBJ2-1 . TRBV6-6 CASSYTTSGSLIEQFF TGTGCCAGCAGTTACACTACTAGCGGGAGTCTGATTGAGCAGTTCTTC
19 TRBD2 TRBJ2-1 . TRBV30 CAWRPPGLRPAGSYNEQFF TGTGCCTGGAGACCTCCGGGACTAAGGCCAGCTGGCTCCTACAATGAGCAGTTCTTC
15 . TRBJ1-2 once TRBV11-2 CASSLVGAANYGYTF TGTGCCAGCAGCTTGGTAGGGGCTGCCAACTATGGCTACACCTTC
16 TRBD1 TRBJ1-3 . TRBV2 CASSSGTAASGNTIYF TGTGCCAGCAGCTCCGGGACAGCAGCCTCTGGAAACACCATATATTTT
16 . TRBJ2-5 . TRBV11-2 CASSRTRGLGRETQYF TGTGCCAGCAGTCGGACTCGGGGTTTGGGGAGAGAGACCCAGTACTTC
13 . TRBJ2-1 once TRBV11-2 CASRPAAGNEQFF TGTGCCAGCAGACCTGCGGCGGGGAATGAGCAGTTCTTC
17 . TRBJ1-4 . TRBV7-9 CASSRRRGPTTNEKLFF TGTGCCAGCAGCCGTCGGCGGGGTCCAACTACTAATGAAAAACTGTTTTTT
16 TRBD1 TRBJ2-3 once TRBV6-1 CASSEGTGQYTDTQYF TGTGCCAGCAGTGAAGGGACGGGACAGTACACAGATACGCAGTATTTT
15 . TRBJ1-1 . TRBV5-1 CASSLSRQMNTEAFF TGCGCCAGCAGCTTGTCCAGACAGATGAACACTGAAGCTTTCTTT
16 . TRBJ1-1 . TRBV7-3 CASSSPEGGMNTEAFF TGTGCCAGCAGCTCCCCAGAGGGGGGGATGAACACTGAAGCTTTCTTT
13 . TRBJ1-2 . TRBV18 CASSPRQTYGYTF TGTGCCAGCTCACCACGGCAGACCTATGGCTACACCTTC
15 TRBD1 TRBJ2-7 once TRBV4-1 CASSLTGTASYEQYF TGCGCCAGCAGCCTCACCGGGACAGCCTCCTACGAGCAGTACTTC
15 . TRBJ2-2 once TRBV15 CATSRKSRRTGELFF TGTGCCACCAGCAGAAAGTCCAGAAGGACCGGGGAGCTGTTTTTT